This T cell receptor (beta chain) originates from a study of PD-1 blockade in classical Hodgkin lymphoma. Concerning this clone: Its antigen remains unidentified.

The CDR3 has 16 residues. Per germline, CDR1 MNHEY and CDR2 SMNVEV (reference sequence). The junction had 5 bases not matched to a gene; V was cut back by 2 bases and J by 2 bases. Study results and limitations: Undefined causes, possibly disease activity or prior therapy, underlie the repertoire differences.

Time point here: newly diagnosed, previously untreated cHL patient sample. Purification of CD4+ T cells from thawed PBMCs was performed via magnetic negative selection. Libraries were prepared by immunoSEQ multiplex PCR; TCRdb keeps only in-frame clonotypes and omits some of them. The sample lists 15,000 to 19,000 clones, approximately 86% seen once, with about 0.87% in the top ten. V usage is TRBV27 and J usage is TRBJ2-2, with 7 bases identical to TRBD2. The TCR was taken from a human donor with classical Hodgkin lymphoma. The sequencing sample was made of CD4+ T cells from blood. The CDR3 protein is CASSLNGRVNTGELFF. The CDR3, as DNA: TGTGCCAGCAGTTTAAATGGGAGGGTTAACACCGGGGAGCTGTTTTTT.